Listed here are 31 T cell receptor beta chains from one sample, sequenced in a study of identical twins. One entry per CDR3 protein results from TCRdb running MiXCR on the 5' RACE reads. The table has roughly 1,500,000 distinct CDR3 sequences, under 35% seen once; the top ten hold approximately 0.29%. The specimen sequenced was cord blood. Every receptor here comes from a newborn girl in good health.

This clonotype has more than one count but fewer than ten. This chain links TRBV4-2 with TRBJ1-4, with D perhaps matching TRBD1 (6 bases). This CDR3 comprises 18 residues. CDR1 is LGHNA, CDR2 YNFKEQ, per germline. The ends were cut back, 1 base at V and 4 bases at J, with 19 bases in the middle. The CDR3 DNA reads TGTGCCAGCAGCCAAGCATTGGGAAAGACAGGAGTTAATGAAAAACTGTTTTTT. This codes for CASSQALGKTGVNEKLFF.

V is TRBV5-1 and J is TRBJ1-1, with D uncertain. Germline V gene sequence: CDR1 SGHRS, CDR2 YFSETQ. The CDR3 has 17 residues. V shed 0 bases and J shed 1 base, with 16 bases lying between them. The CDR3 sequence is CASSLALGLGRNTEAFF. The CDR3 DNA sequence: TGCGCCAGCAGCTTGGCCTTAGGTCTTGGCCGGAACACTGAAGCTTTCTTT.

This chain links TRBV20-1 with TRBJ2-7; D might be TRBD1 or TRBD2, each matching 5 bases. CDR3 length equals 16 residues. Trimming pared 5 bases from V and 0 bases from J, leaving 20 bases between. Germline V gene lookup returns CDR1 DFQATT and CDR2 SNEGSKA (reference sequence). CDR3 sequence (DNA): TGCAGTGCTCCCACGGCTAGGGGCCGGGACTCCTACGAGCAGTACTTC. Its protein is CSAPTARGRDSYEQYF.

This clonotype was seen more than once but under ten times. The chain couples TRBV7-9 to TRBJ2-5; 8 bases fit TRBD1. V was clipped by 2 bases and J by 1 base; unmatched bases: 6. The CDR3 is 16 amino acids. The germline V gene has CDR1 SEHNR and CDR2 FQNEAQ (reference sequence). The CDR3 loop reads CASSLNRGVTQETQYF. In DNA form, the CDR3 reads TGTGCCAGCAGCTTAAACAGGGGGGTTACCCAAGAGACCCAGTACTTC.

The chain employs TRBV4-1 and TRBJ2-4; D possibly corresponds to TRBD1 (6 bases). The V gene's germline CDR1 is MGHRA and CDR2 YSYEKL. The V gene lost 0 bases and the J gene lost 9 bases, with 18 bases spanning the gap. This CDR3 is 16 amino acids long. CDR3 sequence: CASSQDQGTKFGIQYF. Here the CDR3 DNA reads TGCGCCAGCAGCCAAGATCAGGGGACGAAATTTGGCATTCAGTACTTC.

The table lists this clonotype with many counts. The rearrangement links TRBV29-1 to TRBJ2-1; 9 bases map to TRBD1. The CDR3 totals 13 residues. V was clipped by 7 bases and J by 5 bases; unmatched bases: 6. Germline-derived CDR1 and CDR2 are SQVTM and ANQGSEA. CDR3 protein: CSAHRGRDNEQFF. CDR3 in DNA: TGCAGCGCGCACAGGGGGCGAGACAATGAGCAGTTCTTC.

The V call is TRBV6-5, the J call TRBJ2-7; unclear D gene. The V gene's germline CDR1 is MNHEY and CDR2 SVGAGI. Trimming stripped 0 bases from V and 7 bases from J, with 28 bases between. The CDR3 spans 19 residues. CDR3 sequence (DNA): TGTGCCAGCAGTTACTCCGTCGGGTTTAGTAGCTATACCTACAATGAGCAGTACTTC. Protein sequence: CASSYSVGFSSYTYNEQYF.

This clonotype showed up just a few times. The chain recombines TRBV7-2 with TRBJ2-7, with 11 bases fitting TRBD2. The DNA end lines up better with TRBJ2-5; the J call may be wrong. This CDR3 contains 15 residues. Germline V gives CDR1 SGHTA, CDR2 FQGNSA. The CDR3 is CASSTTSGAGETQYF. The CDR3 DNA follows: TGTGCCAGCAGCACGACTAGCGGGGCGGGAGAGACCCAGTACTTC.

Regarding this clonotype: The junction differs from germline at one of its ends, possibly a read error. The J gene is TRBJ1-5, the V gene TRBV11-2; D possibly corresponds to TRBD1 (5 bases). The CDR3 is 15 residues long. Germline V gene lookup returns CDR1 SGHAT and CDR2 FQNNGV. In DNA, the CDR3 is TGTGCCAGCAGCTTGGGGGAGTATAGCGATCAGCCCCAGCATTTT. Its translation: CASSLGEYSDQPQHF.

The CDR3, as DNA: TGTGCCAGCAGCAGATCAGGGGGGAAGTACAATGAGCAGTTCTTC. Residues: CASSRSGGKYNEQFF. The chain is built from TRBV3-1 and TRBJ2-1; tentative D call: TRBD1 (7 bases). The length of the CDR3 is 15 residues. The V gene lost 5 bases and the J gene lost 4 bases, with 15 bases spanning the gap. CDR1 is LGHDT and CDR2 is YNNKEL in the germline V gene (reference sequence).

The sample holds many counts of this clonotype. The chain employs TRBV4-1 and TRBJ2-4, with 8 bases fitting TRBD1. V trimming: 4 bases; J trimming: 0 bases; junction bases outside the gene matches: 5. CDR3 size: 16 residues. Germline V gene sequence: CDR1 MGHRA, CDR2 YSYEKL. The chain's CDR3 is CASSLGTGGAKNIQYF. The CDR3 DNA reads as TGCGCCAGCAGCCTCGGGACAGGTGGAGCCAAAAACATTCAGTACTTC.

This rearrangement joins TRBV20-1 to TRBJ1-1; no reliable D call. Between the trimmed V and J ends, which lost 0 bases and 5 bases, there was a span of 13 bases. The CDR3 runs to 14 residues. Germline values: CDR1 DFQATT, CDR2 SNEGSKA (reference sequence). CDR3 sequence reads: CSARDSLWWTEAFF. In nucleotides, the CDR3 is TGCAGTGCTAGAGATTCCCTTTGGTGGACTGAAGCTTTCTTT.

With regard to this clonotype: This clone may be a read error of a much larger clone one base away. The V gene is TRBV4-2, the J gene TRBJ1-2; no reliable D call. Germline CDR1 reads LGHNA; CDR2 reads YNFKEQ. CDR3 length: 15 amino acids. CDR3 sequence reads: CAHGSNGVQDYGYIF. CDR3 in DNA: TGTGCCCATGGATCCAACGGGGTCCAGGACTATGGCTACATCTTC.

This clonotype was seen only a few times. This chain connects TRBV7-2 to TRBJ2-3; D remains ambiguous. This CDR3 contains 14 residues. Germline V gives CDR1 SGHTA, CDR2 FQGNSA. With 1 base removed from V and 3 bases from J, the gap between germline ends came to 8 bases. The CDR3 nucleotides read TGTGCCAGCAGCTTAGACTTACTGACAGATACGCAGTATTTT. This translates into CASSLDLLTDTQYF. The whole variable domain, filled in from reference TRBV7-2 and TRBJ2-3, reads GAGVSQSPSNKVTEKGKDVELRCDPISGHTALYWYRQSLGQGLEFLIYFQGNSAPDKSGLPSDRFSAERTGGSVSTLTIQRTQQEDSAVYLCASSLDLLTDTQYFGPGTRLTVL.

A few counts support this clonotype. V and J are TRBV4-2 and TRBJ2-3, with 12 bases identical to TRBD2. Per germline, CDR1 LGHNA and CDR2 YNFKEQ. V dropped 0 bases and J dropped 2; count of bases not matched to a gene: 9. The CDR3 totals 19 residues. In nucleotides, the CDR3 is TGTGCCAGCAGCCAAGAGGAGCCTCTAGCGGGGGGGATCACAGATACGCAGTATTTT. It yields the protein CASSQEEPLAGGITDTQYF.

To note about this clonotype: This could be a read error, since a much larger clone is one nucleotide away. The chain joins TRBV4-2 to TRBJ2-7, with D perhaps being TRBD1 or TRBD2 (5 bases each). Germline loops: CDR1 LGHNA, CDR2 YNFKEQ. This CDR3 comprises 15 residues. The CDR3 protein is CASSQVLGEIYELYF. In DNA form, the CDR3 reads TGTGCCAGCAGCCAAGTGTTAGGGGAGATCTACGAGCTGTACTTC.

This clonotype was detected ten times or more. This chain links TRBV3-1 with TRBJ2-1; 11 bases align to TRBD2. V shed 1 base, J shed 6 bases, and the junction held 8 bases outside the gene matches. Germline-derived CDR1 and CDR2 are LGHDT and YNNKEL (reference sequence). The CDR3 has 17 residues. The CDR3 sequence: CASSQAQLAGVFNEQFF. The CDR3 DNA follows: TGTGCCAGCAGCCAAGCCCAACTAGCGGGAGTTTTCAATGAGCAGTTCTTC.

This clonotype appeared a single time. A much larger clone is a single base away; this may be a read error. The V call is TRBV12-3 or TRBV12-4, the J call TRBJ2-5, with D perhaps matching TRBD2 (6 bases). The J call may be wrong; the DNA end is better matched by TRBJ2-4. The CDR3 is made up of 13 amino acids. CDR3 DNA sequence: TGTGCCAGCGGAGGGACGCCTAAAAACATTCAGTACTTC. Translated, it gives CASGGTPKNIQYF.

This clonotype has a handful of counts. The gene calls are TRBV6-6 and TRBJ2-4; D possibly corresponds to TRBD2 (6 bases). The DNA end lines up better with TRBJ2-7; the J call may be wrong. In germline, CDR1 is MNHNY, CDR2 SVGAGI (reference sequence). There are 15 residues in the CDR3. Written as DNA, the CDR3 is TGTGCCAGCAGTTATAATACGGGGGAATACAACGAGCAGTACTTC. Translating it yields CASSYNTGEYNEQYF.

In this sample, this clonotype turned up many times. In nucleotides, the CDR3 is TGTGCCAGCAGCCAAGGGTTAGCGGCTCAAGAGACCCAGTACTTC. Translating gives CASSQGLAAQETQYF. This chain connects TRBV3-1 to TRBJ2-5, with D tentatively TRBD2 (6 bases). Trimming pared 1 base from V and 2 bases from J, leaving 11 bases between. The CDR3 loop spans 15 amino acids. Germline V gives CDR1 LGHDT, CDR2 YNNKEL (reference sequence).

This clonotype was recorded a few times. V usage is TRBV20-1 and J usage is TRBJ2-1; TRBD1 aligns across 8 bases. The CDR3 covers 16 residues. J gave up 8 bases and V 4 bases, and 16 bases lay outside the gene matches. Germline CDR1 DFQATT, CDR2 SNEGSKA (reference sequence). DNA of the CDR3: TGCAGTGCTATAAGTCCAGGACAGGGACCTTTGGATGAGCAGTTCTTC. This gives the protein CSAISPGQGPLDEQFF.

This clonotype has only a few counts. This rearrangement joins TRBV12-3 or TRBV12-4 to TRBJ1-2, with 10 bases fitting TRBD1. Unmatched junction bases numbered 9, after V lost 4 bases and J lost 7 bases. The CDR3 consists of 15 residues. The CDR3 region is CASSWGQGTNAGYTF. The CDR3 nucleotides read TGTGCCAGCAGTTGGGGACAGGGGACAAATGCTGGCTACACCTTC.

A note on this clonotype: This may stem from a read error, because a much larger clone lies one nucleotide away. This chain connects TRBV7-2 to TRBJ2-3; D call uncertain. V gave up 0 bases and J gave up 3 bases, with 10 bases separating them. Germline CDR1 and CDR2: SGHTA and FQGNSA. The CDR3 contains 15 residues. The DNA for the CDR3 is TGTGCCAGCAGCTTAGCGCGGCGATTGACAGATACGCAGTATTTT. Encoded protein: CASSLARRLTDTQYF.

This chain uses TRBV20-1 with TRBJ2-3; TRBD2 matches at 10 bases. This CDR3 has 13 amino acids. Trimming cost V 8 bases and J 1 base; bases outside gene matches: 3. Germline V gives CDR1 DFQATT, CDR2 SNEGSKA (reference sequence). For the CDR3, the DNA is TGCAGTCCCCTAGCGGGGGGCACAGATACGCAGTATTTT. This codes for CSPLAGGTDTQYF.

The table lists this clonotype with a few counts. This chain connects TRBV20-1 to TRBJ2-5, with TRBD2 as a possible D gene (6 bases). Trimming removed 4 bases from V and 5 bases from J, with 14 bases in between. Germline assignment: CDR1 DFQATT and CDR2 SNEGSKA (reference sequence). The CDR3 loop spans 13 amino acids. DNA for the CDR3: TGCAGTGCTATCGGCGGGAACCGGGAGACCCAGTACTTC. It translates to CSAIGGNRETQYF.

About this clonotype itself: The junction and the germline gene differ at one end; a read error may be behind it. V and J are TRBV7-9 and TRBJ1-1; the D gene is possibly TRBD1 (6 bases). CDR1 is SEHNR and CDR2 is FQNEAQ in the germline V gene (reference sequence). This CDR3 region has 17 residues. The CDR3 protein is CVSSQRLNGTMNTEAFF. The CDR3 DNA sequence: TGTGTCAGCAGCCAGAGGCTGAACGGGACAATGAACACTGAAGCTTTCTTT.

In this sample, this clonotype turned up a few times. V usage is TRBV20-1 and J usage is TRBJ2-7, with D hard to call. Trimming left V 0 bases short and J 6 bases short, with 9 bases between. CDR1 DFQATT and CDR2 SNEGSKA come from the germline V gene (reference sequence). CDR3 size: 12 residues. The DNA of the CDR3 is TGCAGTGCTAGAGATTCACAACTCGAGCAGTACTTC. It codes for CSARDSQLEQYF.

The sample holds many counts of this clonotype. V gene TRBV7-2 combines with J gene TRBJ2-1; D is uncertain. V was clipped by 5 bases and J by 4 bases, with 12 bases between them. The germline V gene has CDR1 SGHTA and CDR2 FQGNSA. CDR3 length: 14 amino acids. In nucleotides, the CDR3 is TGTGCCAGCAGCCCCGGATCCTTATACAATGAGCAGTTCTTC. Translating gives CASSPGSLYNEQFF.

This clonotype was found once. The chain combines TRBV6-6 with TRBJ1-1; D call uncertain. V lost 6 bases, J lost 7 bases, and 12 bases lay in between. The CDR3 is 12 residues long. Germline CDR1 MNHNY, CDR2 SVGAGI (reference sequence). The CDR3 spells CASSHPLGEAFF. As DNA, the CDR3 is TGTGCCAGCAGCCATCCGCTCGGTGAAGCTTTCTTT.

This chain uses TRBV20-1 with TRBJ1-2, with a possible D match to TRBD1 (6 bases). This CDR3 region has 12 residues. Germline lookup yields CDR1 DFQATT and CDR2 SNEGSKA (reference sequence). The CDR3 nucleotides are TGCCGGCCGGGGGGCTTAGTCTATGGCTACACCTTC. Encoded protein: CRPGGLVYGYTF.

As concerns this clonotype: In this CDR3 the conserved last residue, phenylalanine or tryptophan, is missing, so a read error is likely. The CDR3 region has the DNA TGTGCCAGCAGTTTTGTCCCTCGGGGGAGCACAGATACGCAGTATTCT. As protein: CASSFVPRGSTDTQYS. This chain connects TRBV12-3 or TRBV12-4 to TRBJ2-3, with TRBD2 as a possible D gene (6 bases). V shed 3 bases and J shed 0 bases, with 13 bases lying between them. The CDR3 runs 16 residues.